The entry that follows covers one T cell receptor beta chain sequence. Its antigen is currently unknown. These data belong to a study of identical twins. The CDR3 spans 13 residues. Trimming removed 5 bases at V and 5 bases at J, with 12 bases between. Each CDR3 protein is one row after TCRdb ran MiXCR on the 5' RACE reads. The sample has 250,000 or so distinct CDR3 sequences; about 8.9% are singletons. Everyone who donated was a healthy Caucasian. Regarding the study as a whole: Not following the same donors, the study drew its conclusions from cross-sectional statistical analysis.

The same data also contributed to another study, on yellow fever vaccine responses in identical twins.

Sequencing was carried out using CD8+ T cells sorted from blood. The chain joins TRBV12-3 or TRBV12-4 to TRBJ2-5, with D possibly TRBD1 on 6 matching bases. This sequence originates from a woman under 30 in good health. CDR3 amino acids: CASSINRAETQYF. The CDR3 DNA reads as TGTGCCAGCAGTATAAACAGGGCGGAGACCCAGTACTTC.